One T cell receptor beta chain is described in this entry. The data originate from a study of blood T cells in healthy people across ages. Alongside a J-beta primer mix, a sample-barcoded 5' primer served in a second PCR lasting about 6 to 12 cycles. Each single sample gave us at least 2.5 million CDR3-containing paired-end reads. TCRdb called the 5' RACE reads again in MiXCR, with one record for every CDR3 protein. The sample lists more than 550,000 distinct CDR3 sequences, 22% occurring once. Germline values: CDR1 MDHEN, CDR2 SYDVKM. V was shortened by 5 bases and J by 4 bases, with 11 bases between the two germline ends. CDR3 size: 14 residues.

Sequenced material: blood. This TCR came from a man between 65 and 85 years old in good health. V gene TRBV28 combines with J gene TRBJ1-4; no definite D call. The CDR3 DNA reads TGTGCCAGCAGTCCCTCACGGCTTAATGAAAAACTGTTTTTT. Translation: CASSPSRLNEKLFF. The full variable domain, its missing parts supplied by reference TRBV28 and TRBJ1-4, is DVKVTQSSRYLVKRTGEKVFLECVQDMDHENMFWYRQDPGLGLRLIYFSYDVKMKEKGDIPEGYSVSREKKERFSLILESASTNQTSMYLCASSPSRLNEKLFFGSGTQLSVL.